Below, 7 T cell receptor beta chains from the same sample are listed, as sequenced in a study of T cell changes during pregnancy in multiple sclerosis. Clones were read by immunoSEQ multiplex PCR, and TCRdb kept only the in-frame ones, dropping some. The profile shows about 34,000 clones, 80% to 90% of them singletons. The sequences come from CD8+ T cells from peripheral blood mononuclear cells, collected in the third trimester of pregnancy. The receptors shown here come from a female donor with multiple sclerosis, enrolled in a pregnancy study.

This clone occurred once. The chain combines TRBV6-4 with TRBJ2-3; 10 bases line up with TRBD2. This CDR3 is 14 amino acids long. Germline-derived CDR1 and CDR2 are MRHNA and SNTAGT. The V and J ends lost 4 bases and 4 bases, in that order; junction bases with no gene match: 2. The CDR3 sequence: CASSVTSGADTQYF. The CDR3 nucleotides are TGTGCCAGCAGTGTAACTAGCGGGGCAGATACGCAGTATTTT.

The V and J genes are TRBV2 and TRBJ2-3, with D tentatively TRBD2 (7 bases). The CDR3 is 15 residues long. Trimming shortened V by 0 bases and J by 4 bases, and 11 bases separated the two germline ends. Germline CDR1 reads SNHLY; CDR2 reads FYNNEI. DNA of the CDR3: TGTGCCAGCAGTGAAGCGGGGGGGCCGGCAGATACGCAGTATTTT. Protein product: CASSEAGGPADTQYF.

This chain links TRBV6-5 with TRBJ1-1; D call uncertain. The CDR3 length is 13 residues. V lost 0 bases and J lost 7, with 9 bases in between. Per the germline V gene, CDR1 is MNHEY and CDR2 is SVGAGI. The CDR3 spells CASSYSEQFEAFF. In nucleotides, the CDR3 is TGTGCCAGCAGTTACTCGGAGCAGTTTGAAGCTTTCTTT.

This clone is a singleton in its sample. This chain links TRBV11-2 with TRBJ2-5; D gene unclear. The V end lost 8 bases, the J end lost 5 bases, and 27 bases lay between the germline ends. The CDR3 loop spans 17 amino acids. From germline, CDR1 is SGHAT and CDR2 FQNNGV. The CDR3 spells CASRSWIGGPGRETQYF. In nucleotides, the CDR3 is TGTGCCAGCCGGAGCTGGATTGGCGGTCCCGGTCGGGAGACCCAGTACTTC.

This rearrangement joins TRBV2 to TRBJ2-5, with 9 bases lining up with TRBD1. Trimming at V came to 6 bases and at J to 5 bases, leaving 10 bases not matched to a gene. The CDR3 length is 15 residues. Germline V CDR1 and CDR2: SNHLY, FYNNEI. Written as DNA, the CDR3 is TGTGCCAGCAGCCCAGGGACAGGGAGAGGGGAGACCCAGTACTTC. Amino acids: CASSPGTGRGETQYF.

The J gene is TRBJ1-1, the V gene TRBV7-9, with no clear D. Germline lookup yields CDR1 SEHNR and CDR2 FQNEAQ (reference sequence). Trimming took off 1 base at V and 1 base at J, with 10 bases between the two ends. This CDR3 is built from 15 residues. The DNA for the CDR3 is TGTGCCAGCAGCTTAGTGGGCAGCTCGAACACTGAAGCTTTCTTT. This translates into CASSLVGSSNTEAFF.

This clone was detected only a few times. The genes are TRBV15 and TRBJ1-1, with no clear D. Trimming pared 3 bases from V and 1 base from J, leaving 3 bases between. CDR1 is LNHNV and CDR2 is YYDKDF in the germline V gene (reference sequence). CDR3 length: 12 amino acids. The DNA of the CDR3 is TGTGCCACCAGCAGTAGGAACACTGAAGCTTTCTTT. Residues: CATSSRNTEAFF.